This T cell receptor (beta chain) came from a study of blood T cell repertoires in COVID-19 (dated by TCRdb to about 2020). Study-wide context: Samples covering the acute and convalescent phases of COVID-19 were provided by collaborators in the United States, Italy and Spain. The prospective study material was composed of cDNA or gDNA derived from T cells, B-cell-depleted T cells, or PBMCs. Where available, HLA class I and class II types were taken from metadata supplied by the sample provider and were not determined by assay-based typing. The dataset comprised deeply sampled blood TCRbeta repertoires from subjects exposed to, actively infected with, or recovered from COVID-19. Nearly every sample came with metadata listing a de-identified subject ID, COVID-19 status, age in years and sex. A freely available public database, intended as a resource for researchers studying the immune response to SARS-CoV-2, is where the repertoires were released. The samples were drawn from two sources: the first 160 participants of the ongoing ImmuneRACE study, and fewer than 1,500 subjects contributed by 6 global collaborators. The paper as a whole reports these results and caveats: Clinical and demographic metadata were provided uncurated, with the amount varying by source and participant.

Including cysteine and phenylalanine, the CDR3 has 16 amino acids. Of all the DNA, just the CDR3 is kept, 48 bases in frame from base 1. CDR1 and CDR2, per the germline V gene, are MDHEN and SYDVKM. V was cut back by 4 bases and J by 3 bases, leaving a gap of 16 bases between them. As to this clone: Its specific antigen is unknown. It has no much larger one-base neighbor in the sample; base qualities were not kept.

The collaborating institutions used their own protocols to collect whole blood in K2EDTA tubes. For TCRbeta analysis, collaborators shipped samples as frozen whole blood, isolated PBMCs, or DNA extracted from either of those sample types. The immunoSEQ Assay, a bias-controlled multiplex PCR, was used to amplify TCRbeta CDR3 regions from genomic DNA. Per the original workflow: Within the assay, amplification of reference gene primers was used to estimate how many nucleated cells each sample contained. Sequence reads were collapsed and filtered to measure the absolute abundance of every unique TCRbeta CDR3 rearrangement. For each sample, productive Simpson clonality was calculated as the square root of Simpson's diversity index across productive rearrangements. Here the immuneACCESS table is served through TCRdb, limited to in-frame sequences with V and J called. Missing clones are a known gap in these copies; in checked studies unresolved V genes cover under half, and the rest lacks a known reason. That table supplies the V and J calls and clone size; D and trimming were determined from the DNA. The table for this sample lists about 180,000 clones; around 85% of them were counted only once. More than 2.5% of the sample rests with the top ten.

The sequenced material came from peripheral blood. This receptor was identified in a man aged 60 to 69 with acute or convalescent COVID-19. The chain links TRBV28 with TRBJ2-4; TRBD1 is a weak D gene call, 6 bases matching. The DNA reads TGTGCCAGCAGTTCCCTGACAGGAGGAGTCAAAAACATTCAGTACTTC. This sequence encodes CASSSLTGGVKNIQYF.